The rows below give T cell receptor beta chains drawn from one sample of a study of CD8+ T cells in alopecia areata. The protocol was immunoSEQ multiplex PCR, while the TCRdb copy is restricted to in-frame clones and leaves out a portion. The repertoire holds about 200,000 clones, with about 60% as singletons. The sequencing here drew on CD4+ T cells sorted from blood, taken at week 0. The origin of the receptors is a human donor with alopecia areata. Each CDR3 is given without its conserved first and last residue.

j_call v_call cdr3_aa
TRBJ2-3 TRBV2 ASTEESTRADTQY
TRBJ1-2 TRBV2 ASVQTELYGYT
TRBJ1-5 TRBV7-2 ASSLESGRNQPQH
TRBJ2-4 TRBV18 ASSPPGEIAKNIQY
TRBJ2-7 TRBV5-6 ASRGTGLVEQY
TRBJ1-1 TRBV30 AWARENTEAF
TRBJ1-1 TRBV10-3 AIRVEGSEAF
TRBJ1-5 TRBV30 AWAGGTDQPQH
TRBJ2-3 TRBV7-8 ASSLDTQY
TRBJ2-6 TRBV4-2 ASSQGKAGSGANVLT
TRBJ2-1 TRBV5-1 ASTKTGGNEQF
TRBJ2-4 TRBV5-1 ASTDLGVDIQY
TRBJ2-7 TRBV15 ATGTGENEQY
TRBJ2-1 TRBV7-2 ASSTGLAGGGNEQF
TRBJ2-7 TRBV30 AWSVAYEQY
TRBJ2-2 TRBV7-6 ASSLGFGAEINTGELF
TRBJ1-6 TRBV5-6 ASSYLDRGRGNSPLH
TRBJ2-3 TRBV12-2 ASRPSSRGSNTDTQY
TRBJ1-2 TRBV6-6 ASSDNYGYT
TRBJ1-5 TRBV6-1 ASSASRVQPQH
TRBJ1-1 TRBV6-6 ASRTGDTEAF
TRBJ2-1 TRBV6-1 ASSAPGGGLSYNEQF
TRBJ1-5 TRBV7-2 ASSPGGAGHQPQH
TRBJ2-1 TRBV25-1 ASSEQAGAYNEQF
TRBJ2-6 TRBV27 ASSFGPRSGANVLT
TRBJ2-1 TRBV9 ASSVDGGKHNEQF
TRBJ2-1 TRBV15 ATSASFRDRGFNEQF
TRBJ2-4 TRBV4-1 ASSLVPRDVRRTKNIQY
TRBJ1-2 TRBV29-1 SVSGADYGYT
TRBJ2-7 TRBV20-1 SARAGNEQY
TRBJ2-4 TRBV30 AWSVSGGFGIQY
TRBJ1-2 TRBV11-1 ASSSDRTNYGYT
TRBJ2-7 TRBV10-2 ASTATSGRSYEQY
TRBJ2-7 TRBV7-2 ASSLAGTDLAGVY
TRBJ1-2 TRBV30 AWSVAGQSGYT
TRBJ2-2 TRBV4-1 ASSGGTGFNTGELF
TRBJ2-7 TRBV9 ASSAEGKGYEQY
TRBJ2-7 TRBV11-2 ASSLGQGAHEQY
TRBJ2-3 TRBV15 ATSRDLGYSGDTQY
TRBJ2-7 TRBV11-2 ASRYWGTGGSYEQY
TRBJ2-4 TRBV30 AWRPPPGTASPQY
TRBJ1-2 TRBV18 ASSPRGPYYGYT
TRBJ2-2 TRBV9 ASSTRQGDTGELF
TRBJ2-6 TRBV7-9 ASSSRRTGINSGANVLT
TRBJ1-1 TRBV25-1 ASSASRTEAF
TRBJ2-5 TRBV5-1 ASTWSKETQY
TRBJ2-3 TRBV29-1 SVVAGQGTDTQY
TRBJ2-5 TRBV29-1 SVGRPDQEAQY